This entry describes one T cell receptor (beta chain). Its antigen is not identified. These data belong to a study of blood T cells in healthy people across ages. Primed by a sample-barcoded 5' primer and a J-beta primer mix, a second PCR proceeded for about 6 to 12 cycles. All cDNA molecules were each tagged by a template-switch adaptor with 12 random nucleotides. TCRdb analysed the 5' RACE reads with MiXCR anew, one entry per CDR3 protein. The table records 650,000 to 950,000 distinct CDR3 sequences, roughly 44% of them present only once. The CDR3 extends over 17 amino acids. Germline CDR1 MNHEY, CDR2 SVGEGT. Trimming removed 2 bases at V and 4 bases at J, with 17 bases between. Study-wide findings and caveats: Long-lived donors exceeded aged donors in naive CD4+ cells and diversity.

The chain is built from TRBV6-2 or TRBV6-3 and TRBJ2-2; D might be TRBD1 or TRBD2, each matching 5 bases. The sequencing sample was made of blood. This TCR derives from a man in his sixties in good health. Here the CDR3 DNA reads TGTGCCAGCAGTTACACAAAGCCCCGGGACCTCACCGGGGAGCTGTTTTTT. Translating it yields CASSYTKPRDLTGELFF.